This TCR beta chain was sequenced during a study of T cell repertoires in cytomegalovirus infection. Overall study context: Carrying CMV and the relevant HLA type showed in public TCR beta signatures.

V gave up 6 bases and J gave up 0 bases, with 5 bases separating them. The V gene's germline CDR1 is MNHEY and CDR2 SVGEGT. The CDR3 sequence is 13 residues long. In its sample, this clonotype was seen a few times. The antigen remains unidentified. A much larger clone lies one base from this, so it may be a read error. Study-wide findings and caveats: In two of eight donors, the top clonotype was HLA-C-restricted CMV-specific.

Via MiXCR, TCRdb re-called the reads, giving one row per CDR3 protein. This sample has 55,000 to 85,000 distinct CDR3 sequences, with 3.5% to 4% found just once. Specimen: PBMCs. V usage is TRBV6-2 or TRBV6-3 and J usage is TRBJ2-2; D gene uncertain. This clonotype was sampled from a human donor in good health (CMV status not recorded). Some clones in this sample may be carry-over from other donors' samples. The DNA for the CDR3 is TGTGCCAGCAGCCGAACGAACACCGGGGAGCTGTTTTTT. Amino acids: CASSRTNTGELFF.